This TCR beta chain originates from a study of response to subunit inactivated influenza vaccine. One entry per CDR3 protein, called by TCRdb with MiXCR from the RT-PCR reads. The sample carries about 570,000 distinct CDR3 sequences, 11% recorded once. Germline lookup yields CDR1 SGHAT and CDR2 FQNNGV. This CDR3 comprises 12 residues. V dropped 0 bases and J dropped 7 bases, with 6 bases sitting between them. This sample also belongs to another study, concerning T cells expressing NK-cell markers. That source notes: Production of TCR beta cDNA relied on 5'RACE template switching with UMIs. It was sorted CD3+CD56+NKG2C+, CD3+CD56+NKG2C- and CD3+CD56-NKG2C+ T cells that supplied the TCR beta repertoires. One of eight sequenced donors was HCMV-seronegative; the other seven were seropositive. For four donors, these clonotypes were likewise the leading ones in the CD3+CD56-NKG2C+ fraction.

This chain connects TRBV11-2 to TRBJ2-5; D gene ambiguous. This TCR was recovered from a man aged 50-59 years who received an inactivated influenza vaccine. Sequencing was performed on PBMCs from blood, taken on the day of vaccination. The CDR3 reads CASSLDPRTQYF. The CDR3 nucleotides read TGTGCCAGCAGCTTAGATCCGCGGACCCAGTACTTC.